This TCR beta chain was recovered during a study of CD8 T cells in Susac syndrome. Germline CDR1 ENHRY, CDR2 SYGVKD. CDR3 length: 12 amino acids. V lost 8 bases to trimming and J lost 5 bases, with 12 bases between them. Random hexamers were used to reverse transcribe about 0.5 to 1 ug of RNA. Amplification of TCR beta CDR3 used immunoSEQ multiplex PCR across 54 Vbeta and 13 Jbeta. TCRdb ran MiXCR on the immunoSEQ multiplex PCR reads and lists one entry per CDR3 protein. This repertoire shows some 200,000 distinct CDR3 sequences, approximately 95% found once; its top ten account for roughly 0.09%. Negative magnetic isolation gave CD8+ and CD4+ cells; FACS enriched CD8+ TEMRA.

The material sequenced was CD4+ T cells from PBMCs. This TCR was recovered from a human donor with multiple sclerosis. V usage is TRBV10-3 and J usage is TRBJ2-5, with TRBD2 as a possible D gene (6 bases). CDR3 sequence (DNA): TGTGCCATCGGAAACGGAGGGGAGACCCAGTACTTC. This codes for CAIGNGGETQYF.